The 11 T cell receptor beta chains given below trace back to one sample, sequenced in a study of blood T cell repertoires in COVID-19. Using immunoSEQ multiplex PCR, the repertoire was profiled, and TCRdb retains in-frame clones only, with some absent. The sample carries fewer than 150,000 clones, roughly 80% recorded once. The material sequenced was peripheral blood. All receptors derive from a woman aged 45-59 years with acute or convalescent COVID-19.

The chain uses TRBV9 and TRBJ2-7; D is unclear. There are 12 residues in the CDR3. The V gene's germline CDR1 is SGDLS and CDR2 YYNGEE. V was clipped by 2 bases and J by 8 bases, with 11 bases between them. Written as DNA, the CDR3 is TGTGCCAGCAGCGTCCTCGGTAGCAAGCAGTACTTC. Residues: CASSVLGSKQYF.

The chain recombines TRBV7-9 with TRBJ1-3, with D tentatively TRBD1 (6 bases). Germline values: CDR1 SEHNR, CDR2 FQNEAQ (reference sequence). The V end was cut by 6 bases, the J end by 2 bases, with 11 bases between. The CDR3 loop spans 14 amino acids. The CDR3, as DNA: TGTGCCAGCAGACCAGGGGAGACTGGAAACACCATATATTTT. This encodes CASRPGETGNTIYF. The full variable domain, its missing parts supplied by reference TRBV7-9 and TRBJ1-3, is DTGVSQNPRHKITKRGQNVTFRCDPISEHNRLYWYRQTLGQGPEFLTYFQNEAQLEKSRLLSDRFSAERPKGSFSTLEIQRTEQGDSAMYLCASRPGETGNTIYFGEGSWLTVV.

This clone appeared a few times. The CDR3 spells CASSKEGDRNQPQHF. As DNA, the CDR3 is TGCGCCAGCAGCAAAGAAGGGGACAGAAATCAGCCCCAGCATTTT. The V call is TRBV5-1, the J call TRBJ1-5, with 7 bases identical to TRBD1. V lost 4 bases and J lost 4; bases outside the gene matches: 8. Germline V gives CDR1 SGHRS, CDR2 YFSETQ. The length of the CDR3 is 15 residues.

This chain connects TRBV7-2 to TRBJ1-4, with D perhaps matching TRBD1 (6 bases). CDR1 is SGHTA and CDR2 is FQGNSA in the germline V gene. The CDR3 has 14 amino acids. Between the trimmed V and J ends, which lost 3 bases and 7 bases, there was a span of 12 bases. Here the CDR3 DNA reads TGTGCCAGCAGCTTTTTAGGGGGTGGTGAAAAACTGTTTTTT. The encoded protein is CASSFLGGGEKLFF.

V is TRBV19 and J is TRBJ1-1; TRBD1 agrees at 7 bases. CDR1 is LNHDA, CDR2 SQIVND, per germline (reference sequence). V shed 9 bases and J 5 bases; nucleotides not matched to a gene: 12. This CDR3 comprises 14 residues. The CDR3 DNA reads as TGTGCCAGCCGAGGGGGCTTTCGGGTGACTGAAGCTTTCTTT. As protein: CASRGGFRVTEAFF. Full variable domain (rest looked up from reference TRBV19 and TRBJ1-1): DGGITQSPKYLFRKEGQNVTLSCEQNLNHDAMYWYRQDPGQGLRLIYYSQIVNDFQKGDIAEGYSVSREKKESFPLTVTSAQKNPTAFYLCASRGGFRVTEAFFGQGTRLTVV.

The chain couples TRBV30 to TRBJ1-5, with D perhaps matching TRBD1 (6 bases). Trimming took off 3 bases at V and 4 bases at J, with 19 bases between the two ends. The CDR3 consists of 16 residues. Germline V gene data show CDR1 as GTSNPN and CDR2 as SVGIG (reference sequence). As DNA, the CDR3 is TGTGCCTGGAGGCCATCAATGGGGGGGGCGAATCAGCCCCAGCATTTT. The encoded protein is CAWRPSMGGANQPQHF.

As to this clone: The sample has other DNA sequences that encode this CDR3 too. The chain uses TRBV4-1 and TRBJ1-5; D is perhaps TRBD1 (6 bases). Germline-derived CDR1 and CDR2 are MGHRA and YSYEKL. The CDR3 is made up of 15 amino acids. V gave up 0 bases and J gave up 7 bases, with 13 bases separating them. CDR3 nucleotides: TGCGCCAGCAGCCAAGAAGAACAGGGAAGGCAGCCCCAGCATTTT. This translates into CASSQEEQGRQPQHF.

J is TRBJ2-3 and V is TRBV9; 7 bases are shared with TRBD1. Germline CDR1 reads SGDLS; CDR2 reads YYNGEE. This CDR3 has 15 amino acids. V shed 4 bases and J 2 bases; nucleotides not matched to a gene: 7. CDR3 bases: TGTGCCAGCAGCCCCCGGGGACAGCACACAGATACGCAGTATTTT. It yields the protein CASSPRGQHTDTQYF.

CDR3 coding DNA: TGCAGCGTTGAAAGGGGGACAGGGGGTCGGAATGAGCAGTTCTTC. It codes for CSVERGTGGRNEQFF. The gene calls are TRBV29-1 and TRBJ2-1, with 11 bases aligning to TRBD1. V shed 2 bases, J shed 7 bases, and the junction held 7 bases outside the gene matches. CDR1 and CDR2 from the germline V gene are SQVTM and ANQGSEA. The CDR3 length is 15 residues.

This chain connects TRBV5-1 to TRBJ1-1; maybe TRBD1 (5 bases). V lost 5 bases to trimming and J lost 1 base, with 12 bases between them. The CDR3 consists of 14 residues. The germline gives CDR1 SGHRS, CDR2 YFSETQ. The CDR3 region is CASRPDSPNTEAFF. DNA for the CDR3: TGCGCCAGCAGACCCGACAGCCCGAACACTGAAGCTTTCTTT. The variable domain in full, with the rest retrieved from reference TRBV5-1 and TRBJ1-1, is KAGVTQTPRYLIKTRGQQVTLSCSPISGHRSVSWYQQTPGQGLQFLFEYFSETQRNKGNFPGRFSGRQFSNSRSEMNVSTLELGDSALYLCASRPDSPNTEAFFGQGTRLTVV.

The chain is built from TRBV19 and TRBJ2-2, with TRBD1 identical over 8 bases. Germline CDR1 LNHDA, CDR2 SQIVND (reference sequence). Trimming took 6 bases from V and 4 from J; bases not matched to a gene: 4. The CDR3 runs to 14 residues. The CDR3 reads CASRAGGSTGELFF. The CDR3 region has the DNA TGTGCCAGTAGAGCAGGGGGCAGCACCGGGGAGCTGTTTTTT.